Here is one T cell receptor (beta chain) with its context. No cognate antigen has been identified for it. Per-nucleotide qualities are absent, and no much larger clonotype sits a single base away. The data belong to a study of blood T cells in healthy people across ages (dated by TCRdb to the mid-2010s). Describing the broader study: In model experiments, template switching captured roughly one uniquely barcoded TCR beta cDNA molecule for every two T cells. Two additional independent replicas of 1 million unique cDNA reads from the same blood draw were analyzed for two donors (one aged 18 to 30 and one aged 80 or older). To avoid experimental bias, donors of different ages were distributed randomly across sequencing lanes. Donors were grouped into four age groups: young (average 16 years), middle-aged (39), aged (around 60) and long-lived (approximately 78). Age-related changes in TCR beta repertoire diversity were measured in the study by deep sequencing normalized with unique cDNA molecular identifiers.

The research as a whole found: Bulk unsorted PBMC profiling prevented conclusive comparison of naive and antigen-experienced compartments. As age increased, observed TCR beta diversity per million T cells dropped in a roughly linear way, and a significant reduction was already evident by age 40. Total diversity estimates from one million sequenced T cells were considered lower bounds and underestimates. Compared with the aged group, the long-lived group had more naive CD4+ T cells, fewer expanded clones and increased TCR diversity, a pattern suggesting age selection. A strong correlation was found between observed TCR beta diversity and the percentage of naive T cells measured by flow cytometry. Because the CMV infection status of the donors was unknown, age-related changes in expanded clonotypes may potentially have been confounded.

The library came from 5' RACE. Sequenced on an Illumina HiSeq 2500. A second PCR of roughly 7 to 11 cycles was run with a J-beta primer mix and a sample-barcoded 5' primer. A unique molecular identifier was introduced onto each TCR beta cDNA molecule by a template-switch 5' adaptor carrying 12 random nucleotides. Each sample yielded at least 3 million CDR3-containing paired-end reads. The Mint cDNA synthesis kit, primed by a TRBC-specific oligonucleotide, was used to synthesize first-strand cDNA from all RNA. All cDNA was treated with uracil-DNA glycosylase and then went through a first 18-cycle PCR with the universal primers M1SS and BC2_uni_R. On the authors' methods: For normalization, 1 million high-quality reads were randomly selected from each sample, with every read carrying a distinct molecular identifier. Instead of being binned into consensus sequences, reads that shared molecular identifiers were thrown out. MiTCR, with a Q25 quality threshold and the strictest error-elimination algorithm, was used for CDR3 identification, clonotype clustering and error correction. Lower-bound total TCR beta diversity was estimated with a nonparametric unseen species model using Euler transformation. In-frame beta chains were kept once TCRdb had trimmed the public reads at Q25 with fastp and called clones with MiXCR. Rows merge per CDR3 protein into single entries with the most common DNA and genes. TCRdb's processing, not the authors' own work, is the source of the V and J calls. The sample table contains approximately 730,000 distinct CDR3 sequences; only one count was recorded for about 53% of them. The ten largest clones capture about two fifths of the sample.

The CDR3 goes from the cysteine to the phenylalanine over 16 residues. The sequence is cut down to CDR3 DNA, 48 bases in frame from base 1. Looking up the germline V gene (reference sequence) yields CDR1 SEHNR and CDR2 FQNEAQ. Clipping removes 6 bases from V and 3 bases from J, with 13 as the unmatched junction base count. The roughly 39 donors, aged about 6 to 95 years, were systemically healthy Caucasian individuals from Russia. Approximately 10 milliliters of peripheral blood were collected from each donor into EDTA-treated Vacutainer tubes. Ficoll-Paque density-gradient centrifugation was used to isolate PBMCs, with at least 6.5 million obtained per sample. Total RNA was extracted from PBMCs with Trizol reagent, with at least 6 micrograms obtained per sample. For every donor, an aliquot of PBMCs went through flow cytometry to measure the percentages of naive CD45RAhigh/CD27high T cells.

Sequencing was carried out using blood. The rearranged chain carries TRBV7-9 and TRBJ2-7; 8 middle bases align to TRBD1. The clonotype comes from a man older than 75 in good health. DNA sequence: TGTGCCAGCAGTTTCGGGTCCACAGGGGGTCTCTACGAGCAGTACTTC. Its protein product is CASSFGSTGGLYEQYF.